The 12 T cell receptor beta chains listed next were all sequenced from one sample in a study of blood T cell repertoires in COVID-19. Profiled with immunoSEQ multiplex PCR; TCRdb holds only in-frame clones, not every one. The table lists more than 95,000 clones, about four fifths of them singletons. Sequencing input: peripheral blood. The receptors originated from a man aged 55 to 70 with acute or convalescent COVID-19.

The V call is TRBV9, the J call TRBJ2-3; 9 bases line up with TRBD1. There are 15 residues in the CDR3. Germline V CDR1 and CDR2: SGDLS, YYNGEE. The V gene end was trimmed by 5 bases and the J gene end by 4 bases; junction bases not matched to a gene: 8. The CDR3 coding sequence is TGTGCCAGCAGTCCAGGGACAGGGAACGCAGATACGCAGTATTTT. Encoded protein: CASSPGTGNADTQYF.

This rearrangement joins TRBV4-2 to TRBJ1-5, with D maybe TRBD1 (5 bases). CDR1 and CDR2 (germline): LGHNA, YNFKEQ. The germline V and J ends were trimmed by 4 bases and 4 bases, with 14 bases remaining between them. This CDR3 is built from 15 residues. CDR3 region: CASSLVPGGNQPQHF. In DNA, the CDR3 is TGTGCCAGCAGCCTAGTCCCCGGGGGGAATCAGCCCCAGCATTTT.

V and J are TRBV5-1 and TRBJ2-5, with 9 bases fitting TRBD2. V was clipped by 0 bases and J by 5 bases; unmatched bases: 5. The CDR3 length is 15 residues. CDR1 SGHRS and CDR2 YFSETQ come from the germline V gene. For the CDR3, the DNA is TGCGCCAGCAGCTTGGAGGCTAGCGGGGAGGAGACCCAGTACTTC. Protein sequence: CASSLEASGEETQYF. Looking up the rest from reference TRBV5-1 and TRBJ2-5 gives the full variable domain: KAGVTQTPRYLIKTRGQQVTLSCSPISGHRSVSWYQQTPGQGLQFLFEYFSETQRNKGNFPGRFSGRQFSNSRSEMNVSTLELGDSALYLCASSLEASGEETQYFGPGTRLLVL.

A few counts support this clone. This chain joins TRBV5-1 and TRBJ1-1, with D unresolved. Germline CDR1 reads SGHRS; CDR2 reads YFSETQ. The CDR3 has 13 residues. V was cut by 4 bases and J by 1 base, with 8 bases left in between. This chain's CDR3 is CASSPSGNTEAFF. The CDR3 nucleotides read TGCGCCAGCAGCCCATCCGGGAACACTGAAGCTTTCTTT.

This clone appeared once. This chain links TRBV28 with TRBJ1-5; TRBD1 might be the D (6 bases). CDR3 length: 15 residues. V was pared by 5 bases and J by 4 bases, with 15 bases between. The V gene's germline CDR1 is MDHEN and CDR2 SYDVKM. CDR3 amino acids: CASSLGTRNNQPQHF. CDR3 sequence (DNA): TGTGCCAGCAGTCTCGGGACAAGGAATAATCAGCCCCAGCATTTT.

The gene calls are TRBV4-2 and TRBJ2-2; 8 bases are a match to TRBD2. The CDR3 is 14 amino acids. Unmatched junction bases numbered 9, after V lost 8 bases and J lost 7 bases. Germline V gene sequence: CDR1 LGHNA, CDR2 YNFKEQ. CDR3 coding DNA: TGTGCCAGCGGGAAGCGGGAGCGGGGCGGGGAGCTGTTTTTT. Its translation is CASGKRERGGELFF.

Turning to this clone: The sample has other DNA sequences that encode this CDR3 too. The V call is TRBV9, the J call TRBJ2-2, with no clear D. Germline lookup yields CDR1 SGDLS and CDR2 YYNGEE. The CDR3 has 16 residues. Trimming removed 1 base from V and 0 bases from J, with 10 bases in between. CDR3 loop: CASSVRRAPNTGELFF. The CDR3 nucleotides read TGTGCCAGCAGCGTAAGGCGAGCGCCGAACACCGGGGAGCTGTTTTTT.

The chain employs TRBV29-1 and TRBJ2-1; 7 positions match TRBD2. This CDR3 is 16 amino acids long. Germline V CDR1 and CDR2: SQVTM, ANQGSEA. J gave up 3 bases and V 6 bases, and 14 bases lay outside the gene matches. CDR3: CSVYPMELADYNEQFF. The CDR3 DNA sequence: TGCAGCGTCTACCCCATGGAGCTAGCGGACTACAATGAGCAGTTCTTC.

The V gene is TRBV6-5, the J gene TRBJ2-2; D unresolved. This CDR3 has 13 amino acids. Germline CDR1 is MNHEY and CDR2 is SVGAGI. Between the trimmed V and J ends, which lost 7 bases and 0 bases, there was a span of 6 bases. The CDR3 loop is CASKVANTGELFF. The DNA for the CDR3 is TGTGCCAGCAAAGTAGCGAACACCGGGGAGCTGTTTTTT.

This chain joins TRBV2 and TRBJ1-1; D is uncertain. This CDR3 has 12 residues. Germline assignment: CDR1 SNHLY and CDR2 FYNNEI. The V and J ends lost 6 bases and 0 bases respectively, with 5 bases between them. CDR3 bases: TGTGCCAGCAGACTCATGAACACTGAAGCTTTCTTT. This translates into CASRLMNTEAFF.

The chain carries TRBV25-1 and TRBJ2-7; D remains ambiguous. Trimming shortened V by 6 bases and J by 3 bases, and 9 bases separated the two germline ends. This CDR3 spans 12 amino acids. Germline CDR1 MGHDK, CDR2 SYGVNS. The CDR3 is CASSSTSYEQYF. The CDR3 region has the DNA TGTGCCAGCAGCTCAACGAGCTACGAGCAGTACTTC.

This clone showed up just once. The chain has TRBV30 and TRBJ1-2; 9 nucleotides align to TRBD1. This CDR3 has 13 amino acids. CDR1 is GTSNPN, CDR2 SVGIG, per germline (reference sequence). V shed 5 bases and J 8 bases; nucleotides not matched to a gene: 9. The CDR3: CAWGGTGKEGYTF. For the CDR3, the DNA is TGTGCCTGGGGAGGGACAGGGAAGGAGGGCTACACCTTC.